The sequence of this T cell receptor (beta chain) was determined in a study of shared clonotypes between healthy human individuals. Points from the study as a whole: With few donors, the genetic and exposure-history diversity represented was limited.

CD45RO negativity and positive selection for CCR7 defined naive CD8 cells, a population that excluded terminally differentiated effector memory CD45RA+ cells. CDR3 length equals 15 residues. V was clipped by 5 bases and J by 3 bases; unmatched bases: 10. The germline V gene encodes CDR1 SGHVS and CDR2 FQNEAQ. Sequencing was performed with immunoSEQ multiplex PCR; in TCRdb, only in-frame clones are kept and a portion is missing. The profile shows about 2,100,000 clones, approximately 94% of them singletons. Notes on this clone: Antigen specificity is unknown.

This sequence joins TRBV7-8 and TRBJ2-7, with 7 nucleotides matching TRBD2. This receptor was taken from a man aged 18 to 30 in good health. Some clones in this sample may be carry-over from other donors' samples. Sequencing input: naive CD8+ T cells from PBMCs. The CDR3 nucleotides read TGTGCCAGCAGCCCCAGCGGGGCAGGGAACTACGAGCAGTACTTC. Residues: CASSPSGAGNYEQYF.